The entry that follows covers one TCR beta chain sequence. The antigen remains unidentified. This sample stems from a study of cytomegalovirus exposure and HLA in healthy donors. General study points: Reportedly, diagnosis of cytomegalovirus status by the classifier showed high specificity and sensitivity.

Germline V CDR1 and CDR2: SEHNR, FQNEAQ (reference sequence). Between the trimmed V and J ends, which lost 5 bases and 4 bases, there was a span of 14 bases. The CDR3 totals 14 residues. The repertoire was sequenced with immunoSEQ multiplex PCR; TCRdb's copy has only in-frame clones and lacks some. The data hold some 200,000 clones, with roughly 86% observed a single time. This chain connects TRBV7-9 to TRBJ1-2; D uncertain. The TCR comes from a man between 25 and 39 years old in good health and CMV-seropositive. The sample comprised PBMCs. The CDR3 region is CASSPRPGGYGYTF. CDR3 nucleotide sequence: TGTGCCAGCAGCCCCCGTCCCGGAGGCTATGGCTACACCTTC.